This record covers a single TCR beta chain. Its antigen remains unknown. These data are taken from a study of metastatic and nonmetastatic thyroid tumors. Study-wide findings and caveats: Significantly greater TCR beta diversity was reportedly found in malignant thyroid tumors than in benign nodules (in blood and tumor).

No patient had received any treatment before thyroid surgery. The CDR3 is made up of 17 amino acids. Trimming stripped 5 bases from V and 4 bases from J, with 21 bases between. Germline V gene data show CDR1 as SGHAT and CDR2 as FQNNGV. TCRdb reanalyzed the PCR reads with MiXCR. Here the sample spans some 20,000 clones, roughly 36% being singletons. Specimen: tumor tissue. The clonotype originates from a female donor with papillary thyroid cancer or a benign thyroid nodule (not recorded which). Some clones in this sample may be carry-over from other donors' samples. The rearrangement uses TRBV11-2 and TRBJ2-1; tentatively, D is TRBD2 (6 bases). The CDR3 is CASSPSRPPGEYNEQFF. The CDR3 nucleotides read TGTGCCAGCAGCCCCTCCCGGCCCCCGGGGGAATACAATGAGCAGTTCTTC.